The clone carrying this TCR beta chain was seen only a few times. What it recognizes is unknown. This sample was included in a study of beta chain features in type 1 diabetes. Study-level findings and limits: Patients with Type 1 diabetes showed moderately but significantly shorter TCRB CDR3s in all four CD4+ subsets.

Expressed TCRB transcripts were sequenced because the isolated RNA had all been reverse transcribed beforehand. Data came from immunoSEQ multiplex PCR; TCRdb stores just in-frame clones and leaves some out. This sample has 300,000 to 450,000 clones; around an eighth occur once, and the top ten carry approximately 0.011%. V lost 4 bases and J lost 9; bases outside the gene matches: 6. The CDR3 extends over 13 amino acids. The germline V gene encodes CDR1 SQVTM and CDR2 ANQGSEA. Sequenced input: naive CD4+ T cells from blood. This receptor was taken from a young woman with type 1 diabetes. The J gene is TRBJ2-4, the V gene TRBV29-1; 10 bases match TRBD2. The CDR3 loop is CSVVVAGGVIQYF. DNA of the CDR3: TGCAGCGTTGTGGTAGCGGGAGGAGTCATTCAGTACTTC.